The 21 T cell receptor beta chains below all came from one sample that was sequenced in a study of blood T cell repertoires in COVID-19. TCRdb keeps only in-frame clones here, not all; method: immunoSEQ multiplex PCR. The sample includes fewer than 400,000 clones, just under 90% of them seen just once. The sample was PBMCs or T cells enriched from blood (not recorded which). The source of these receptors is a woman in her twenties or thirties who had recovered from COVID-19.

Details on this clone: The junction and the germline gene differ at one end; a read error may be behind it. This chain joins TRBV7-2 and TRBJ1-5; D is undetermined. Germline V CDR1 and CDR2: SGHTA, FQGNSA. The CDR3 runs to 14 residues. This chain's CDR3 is CASSLDSSNQPQHF. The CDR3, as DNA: TGTGCAAGCAGCTTAGATAGCTCCAATCAGCCCCAGCATTTT. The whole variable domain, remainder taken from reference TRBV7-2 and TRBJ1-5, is GAGVSQSPSNKVTEKGKDVELRCDPISGHTALYWYRQSLGQGLEFLIYFQGNSAPDKSGLPSDRFSAERTGGSVSTLTIQRTQQEDSAVYLCASSLDSSNQPQHFGDGTRLSIL.

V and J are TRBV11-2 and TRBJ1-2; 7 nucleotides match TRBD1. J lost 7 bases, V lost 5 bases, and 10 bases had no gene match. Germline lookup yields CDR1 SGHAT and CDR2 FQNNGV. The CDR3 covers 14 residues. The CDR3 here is CASSLPTGFGGYTF. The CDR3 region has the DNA TGTGCCAGCAGCCTACCGACAGGGTTCGGTGGCTACACCTTC. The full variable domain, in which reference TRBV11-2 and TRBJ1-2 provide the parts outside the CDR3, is EAGVAQSPRYKIIEKRQSVAFWCNPISGHATLYWYQQILGQGPKLLIQFQNNGVVDDSQLPKDRFSAERLKGVDSTLKIQPAKLEDSAVYLCASSLPTGFGGYTFGSGTRLTVV.

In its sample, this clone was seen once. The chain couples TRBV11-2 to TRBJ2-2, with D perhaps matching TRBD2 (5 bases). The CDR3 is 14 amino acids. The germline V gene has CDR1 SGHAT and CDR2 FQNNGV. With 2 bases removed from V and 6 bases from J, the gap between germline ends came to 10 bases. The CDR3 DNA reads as TGTGCCAGCAGCTTACCGGGGATGTCCGGGGAGCTGTTTTTT. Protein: CASSLPGMSGELFF.

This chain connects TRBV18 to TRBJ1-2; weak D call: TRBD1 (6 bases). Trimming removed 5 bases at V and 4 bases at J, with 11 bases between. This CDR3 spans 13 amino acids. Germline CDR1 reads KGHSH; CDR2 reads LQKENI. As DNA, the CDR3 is TGTGCCAGCTCATCAGGGGAAGGCTATGGCTACACCTTC. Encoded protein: CASSSGEGYGYTF.

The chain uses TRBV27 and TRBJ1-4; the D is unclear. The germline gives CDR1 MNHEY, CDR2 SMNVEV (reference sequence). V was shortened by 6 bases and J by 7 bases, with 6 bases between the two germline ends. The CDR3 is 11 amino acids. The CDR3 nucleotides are TGTGCCAGCAGGGAGGGTGAAAAACTGTTTTTT. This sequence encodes CASREGEKLFF.

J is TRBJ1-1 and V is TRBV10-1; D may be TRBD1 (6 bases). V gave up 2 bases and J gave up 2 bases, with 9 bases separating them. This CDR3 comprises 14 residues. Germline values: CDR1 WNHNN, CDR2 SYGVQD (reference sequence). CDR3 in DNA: TGCGCCAGCAGTGAGAAACAGGGAAACACTGAAGCTTTCTTT. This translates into CASSEKQGNTEAFF.

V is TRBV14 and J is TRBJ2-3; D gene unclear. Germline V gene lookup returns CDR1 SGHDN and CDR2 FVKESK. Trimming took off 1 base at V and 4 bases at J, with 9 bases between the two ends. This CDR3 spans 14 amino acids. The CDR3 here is CASSQGLNADTQYF. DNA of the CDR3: TGTGCCAGCAGCCAAGGACTCAACGCAGATACGCAGTATTTT.

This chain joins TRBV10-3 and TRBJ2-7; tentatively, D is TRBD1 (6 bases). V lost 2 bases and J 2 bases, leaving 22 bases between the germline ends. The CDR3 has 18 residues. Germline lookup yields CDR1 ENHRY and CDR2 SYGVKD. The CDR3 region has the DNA TGTGCCATCAGTGAGGGCACAGGGACCTCTCTTGGGACCTACGAGCAGTACTTC. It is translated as CAISEGTGTSLGTYEQYF.

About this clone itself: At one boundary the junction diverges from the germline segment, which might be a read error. The chain's CDR3 is CARGLGGSGTGRSPLHF. The CDR3 DNA follows: TGTGCTAGGGGTTTGGGGGGGTCGGGGACAGGGAGGTCACCCCTCCACTTT. The chain joins TRBV12-5 to TRBJ1-6, with 9 bases lining up with TRBD1. The CDR3 loop spans 17 amino acids. Germline CDR1 is LGHNT and CDR2 is FRNRAP. Variable domain in full (rest from reference TRBV12-5 and TRBJ1-6): DARVTQTPRHKVTEMGQEVTMRCQPILGHNTVFWYRQTMMQGLELLAYFRNRAPLDDSGMPKDRFSAEMPDATLATLKIQPSEPRDSAVYFCARGLGGSGTGRSPLHFGNGTRLTVT.

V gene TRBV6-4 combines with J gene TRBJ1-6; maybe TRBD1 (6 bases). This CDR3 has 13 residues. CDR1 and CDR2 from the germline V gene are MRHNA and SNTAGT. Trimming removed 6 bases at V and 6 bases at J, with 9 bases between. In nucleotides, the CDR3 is TGTGCCAGCAGCGGACAGATTAATTCACCCCTCCACTTT. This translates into CASSGQINSPLHF.

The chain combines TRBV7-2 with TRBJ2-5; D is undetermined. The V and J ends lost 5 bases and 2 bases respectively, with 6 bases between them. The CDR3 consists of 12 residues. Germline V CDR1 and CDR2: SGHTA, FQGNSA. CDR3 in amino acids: CASSLLQETQYF. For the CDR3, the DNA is TGTGCCAGCAGCCTATTACAAGAGACCCAGTACTTC.

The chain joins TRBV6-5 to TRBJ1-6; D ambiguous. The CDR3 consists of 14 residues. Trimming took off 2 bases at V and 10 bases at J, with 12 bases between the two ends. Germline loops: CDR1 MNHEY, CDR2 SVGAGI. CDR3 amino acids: CASSYDGRRSPLHF. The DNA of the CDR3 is TGTGCCAGCAGTTACGACGGGAGACGGTCACCCCTCCACTTT.

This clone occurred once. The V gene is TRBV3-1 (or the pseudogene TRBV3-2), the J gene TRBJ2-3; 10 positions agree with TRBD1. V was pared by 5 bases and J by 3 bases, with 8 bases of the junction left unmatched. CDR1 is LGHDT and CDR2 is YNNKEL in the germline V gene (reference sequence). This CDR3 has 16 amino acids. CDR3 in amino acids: CASSAPGQGWTDTQYF. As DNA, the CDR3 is TGTGCCAGCAGCGCTCCGGGACAGGGGTGGACAGATACGCAGTATTTT.

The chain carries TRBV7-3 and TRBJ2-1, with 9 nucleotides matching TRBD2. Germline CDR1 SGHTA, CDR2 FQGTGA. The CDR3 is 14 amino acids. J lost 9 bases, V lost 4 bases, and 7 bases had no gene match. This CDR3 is CASSSGTSKAEQFF. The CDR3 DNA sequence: TGTGCCAGCAGCTCCGGGACTAGCAAAGCTGAGCAGTTCTTC.

CDR3 sequence reads: CASSLGDRVNTEAFF. The CDR3 region has the DNA TGCGCCAGCAGCTTGGGAGACAGGGTGAACACTGAAGCTTTCTTT. This rearrangement joins TRBV5-1 to TRBJ1-1; 7 bases map to TRBD1. CDR3 length: 15 amino acids. The ends lost 0 bases at V and 0 bases at J; junction bases unmatched: 2. Germline V gene data show CDR1 as SGHRS and CDR2 as YFSETQ.

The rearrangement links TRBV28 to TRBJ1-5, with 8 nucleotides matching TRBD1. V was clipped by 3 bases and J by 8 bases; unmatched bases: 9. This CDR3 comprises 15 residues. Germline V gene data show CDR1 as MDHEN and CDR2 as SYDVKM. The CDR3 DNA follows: TGTGCCAGCAGTTTGGTCGCAGGGGGCATCAAGCCCCAGCATTTT. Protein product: CASSLVAGGIKPQHF.

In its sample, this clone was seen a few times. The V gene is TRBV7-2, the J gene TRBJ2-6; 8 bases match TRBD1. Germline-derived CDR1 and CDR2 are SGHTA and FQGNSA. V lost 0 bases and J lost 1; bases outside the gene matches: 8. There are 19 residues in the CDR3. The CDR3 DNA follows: TGTGCCAGCAGCTTAGCGAGCACAGGGGGTTTATCTGGGGCCAACGTCCTGACTTTC. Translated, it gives CASSLASTGGLSGANVLTF. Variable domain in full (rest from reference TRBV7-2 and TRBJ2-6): GAGVSQSPSNKVTEKGKDVELRCDPISGHTALYWYRQSLGQGLEFLIYFQGNSAPDKSGLPSDRFSAERTGGSVSTLTIQRTQQEDSAVYLCASSLASTGGLSGANVLTFGAGSRLTVL.

The CDR3 DNA reads TGTGCCAGCAGGACCGGGTTTCCCGAAAAACTGTTTTTT. Encoded protein: CASRTGFPEKLFF. The V gene is TRBV6-5, the J gene TRBJ1-4; D is undetermined. Germline V gene data show CDR1 as MNHEY and CDR2 as SVGAGI. This CDR3 has 13 amino acids. Trimming stripped 6 bases from V and 8 bases from J, with 13 bases between.

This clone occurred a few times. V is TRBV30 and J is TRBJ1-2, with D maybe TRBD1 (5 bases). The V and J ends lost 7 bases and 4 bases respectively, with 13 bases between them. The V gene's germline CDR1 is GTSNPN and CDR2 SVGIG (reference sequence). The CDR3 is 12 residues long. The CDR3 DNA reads TGTGCCTCCACGGTAGGGGTCTATGGCTACACCTTC. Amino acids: CASTVGVYGYTF.

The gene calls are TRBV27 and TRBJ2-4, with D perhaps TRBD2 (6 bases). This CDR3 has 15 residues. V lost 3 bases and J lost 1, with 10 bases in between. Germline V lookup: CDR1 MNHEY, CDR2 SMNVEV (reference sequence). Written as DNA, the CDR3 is TGTGCCAGCAGTTTCGGGGGTTCCGCCAAAAACATTCAGTACTTC. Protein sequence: CASSFGGSAKNIQYF.

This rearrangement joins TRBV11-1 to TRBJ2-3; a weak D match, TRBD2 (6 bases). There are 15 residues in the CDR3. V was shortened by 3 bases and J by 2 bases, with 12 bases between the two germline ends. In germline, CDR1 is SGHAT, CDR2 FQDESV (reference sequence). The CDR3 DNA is TGTGCCAGCAGCTTTTCGGGAGTGGACACAGATACGCAGTATTTT. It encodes CASSFSGVDTDTQYF.